The 19 T cell receptor beta chains below all came from one sample that was sequenced in a study of spatial heterogeneity in lung cancer. TCRdb reanalysed the 5' RACE reads using MiXCR and keeps one entry per CDR3 protein. The sample comprises more than 2,000 distinct CDR3 sequences, about 19% of which are singletons, and under 45% rests with the top ten. The time point here: sample taken at primary tumor resection. Material for sequencing was whole RNA from tumor, nontumor lung or frozen PBMC, left unsorted. The sequenced sample was PBMCs, obtained at surgery. Receptors were obtained from a male donor with early-stage non-small cell lung cancer.

The V gene is TRBV13, the J gene TRBJ2-3; weak D call: TRBD1 (6 bases). The CDR3 loop spans 13 amino acids. V lost 9 bases, J lost 2 bases, and 12 bases lay in between. Germline V lookup: CDR1 PRHDT, CDR2 FYEKMQ (reference sequence). The CDR3: CASHRVNTDTQYF. As DNA, the CDR3 is TGTGCCAGTCACAGGGTCAACACAGATACGCAGTATTTT. Filled out from reference TRBV13 and TRBJ2-3, the complete variable domain reads AAGVIQSPRHLIKEKRETATLKCYPIPRHDTVYWYQQGPGQDPQFLISFYEKMQSDKGSIPDRFSAQQFSDYHSELNMSSLELGDSALYFCASHRVNTDTQYFGPGTRLTVL.

Judged by abundance, this clonotype is medium-sized. The chain combines TRBV3-1 with TRBJ2-1; D ambiguous. The germline CDR1 and CDR2 sequences are LGHDT and YNNKEL (reference sequence). The CDR3 runs to 12 residues. Trimming removed 0 bases at V and 6 bases at J, with 3 bases between. In nucleotides, the CDR3 is TGTGCCAGCAGCCAAGAGGGCAATGAGCAGTTCTTC. Translation: CASSQEGNEQFF.

The chain recombines TRBV28 with TRBJ2-2; 9 bases are a match to TRBD1. The CDR3 is 17 residues long. Trimming at V came to 5 bases and at J to 6 bases, leaving 13 bases not matched to a gene. CDR1 MDHEN and CDR2 SYDVKM come from the germline V gene. The CDR3 region is CASSEESDRGYSGELFF. CDR3 DNA sequence: TGTGCCAGCAGTGAGGAATCGGACAGGGGATACTCCGGGGAGCTGTTTTTT.

This clonotype is deemed large. CDR3 nucleotide sequence: TGCAGCGTTGAAAGGGACAGGGGTTACGAGCAGTACTTC. As protein: CSVERDRGYEQYF. This rearrangement joins TRBV29-1 to TRBJ2-7; TRBD1 matches at 10 bases. Looked up from germline, CDR1 is SQVTM and CDR2 is ANQGSEA. V was pared by 2 bases and J by 4 bases, with 2 bases of the junction left unmatched. The CDR3 extends over 13 amino acids.

The chain recombines TRBV5-1 with TRBJ2-7; 8 bases map to TRBD2. Germline CDR1 is SGHRS and CDR2 is YFSETQ. V shed 0 bases and J 0 bases; nucleotides not matched to a gene: 5. The CDR3 loop spans 16 amino acids. CDR3 amino acids: CASSLEGTRSSYEQYF. In DNA, the CDR3 is TGCGCCAGCAGCTTGGAAGGGACTAGGAGCTCCTACGAGCAGTACTTC.

This clonotype rates as medium-sized. The rearrangement uses TRBV7-9 and TRBJ2-4; D gene ambiguous. CDR3 length equals 14 residues. Germline-derived CDR1 and CDR2 are SEHNR and FQNEAQ (reference sequence). The V gene lost 3 bases and the J gene lost 0 bases, with 6 bases spanning the gap. As DNA, the CDR3 is TGTGCCAGCAGCTTGGGCCTAGCCAAAAACATTCAGTACTTC. As protein: CASSLGLAKNIQYF.

This clonotype was seen ten or more times. The chain carries TRBV14 and TRBJ2-1; D remains unclear. The length of the CDR3 is 14 residues. Germline values: CDR1 SGHDN, CDR2 FVKESK. The germline V and J ends were trimmed by 3 bases and 6 bases, with 12 bases remaining between them. The CDR3 is CASSQPTSPNEQFF. The CDR3 DNA sequence: TGTGCCAGCAGCCAGCCGACTTCTCCCAATGAGCAGTTCTTC.

This clonotype was picked up a small number of times. The chain uses TRBV7-8 and TRBJ2-1; unclear D gene. Germline values: CDR1 SGHVS, CDR2 FQNEAQ. V was pared by 2 bases and J by 7 bases, with 6 bases between. This CDR3 contains 12 residues. This chain's CDR3 is CASSLLSNEQFF. The CDR3 nucleotides read TGTGCCAGCAGCTTACTCTCGAATGAGCAGTTCTTC.

The chain carries TRBV20-1 and TRBJ2-1; 12 bases are shared with TRBD2. V dropped 1 base and J dropped 0; count of bases not matched to a gene: 10. The CDR3 length is 19 residues. Germline V gene data show CDR1 as DFQATT and CDR2 as SNEGSKA (reference sequence). The CDR3 is CSARATGLAGAVSYNEQFF. In DNA form, the CDR3 reads TGCAGTGCTAGAGCCACGGGACTAGCGGGTGCTGTCTCCTACAATGAGCAGTTCTTC.

This clonotype is categorized as medium-sized (0.01 to 0.1%). This chain uses TRBV7-3 with TRBJ2-3, with unresolved D. Germline CDR1 SGHTA, CDR2 FQGTGA. This CDR3 comprises 15 residues. Trimming shortened V by 1 base and J by 2 bases, and 10 bases separated the two germline ends. The CDR3 DNA follows: TGTGCCAGCAGCTTAAGAGGTGAACTCACAGATACGCAGTATTTT. This codes for CASSLRGELTDTQYF.

This chain uses TRBV4-2 with TRBJ1-4; 11 bases align to TRBD1. CDR3 size: 15 residues. The junction had 3 bases not matched to a gene; V was cut back by 0 bases and J by 9 bases. Germline CDR1 is LGHNA and CDR2 is YNFKEQ. The CDR3 DNA reads TGTGCCAGCAGCCAAGATGGGACAGGGGGGAAAAAACTGTTTTTT. Protein product: CASSQDGTGGKKLFF.

Relative to its sample, this clonotype is medium-sized. The rearrangement uses TRBV18 and TRBJ2-7, with TRBD2 matching over 7 bases. J lost 0 bases, V lost 3 bases, and 5 bases had no gene match. The length of the CDR3 is 15 residues. The germline V gene encodes CDR1 KGHSH and CDR2 LQKENI. The CDR3 loop reads CASSPAAGSSYEQYF. The DNA of the CDR3 is TGTGCCAGCTCACCGGCAGCGGGGAGCTCCTACGAGCAGTACTTC.

In this sample, this clonotype is medium-sized. The chain links TRBV28 to TRBJ1-5; 7 nucleotides agree with TRBD1. The germline V gene encodes CDR1 MDHEN and CDR2 SYDVKM. The ends lost 5 bases at V and 2 bases at J; junction bases unmatched: 3. CDR3 size: 14 residues. The chain's CDR3 is CASSLGQGNQPQHF. The CDR3 coding sequence is TGTGCCAGCAGTCTCGGACAGGGCAATCAGCCCCAGCATTTT.

By its share, this clonotype is medium-sized. This sequence joins TRBV11-3 and TRBJ2-1; 10 nucleotides agree with TRBD1. The V gene end was trimmed by 5 bases and the J gene end by 5 bases; junction bases not matched to a gene: 6. Germline V lookup: CDR1 SGHNT, CDR2 YENEEA. CDR3 length equals 15 residues. The DNA for the CDR3 is TGTGCCAGCAGCCTAGGACAGGGGGACCACAATGAGCAGTTCTTC. It is translated as CASSLGQGDHNEQFF.

This chain links TRBV27 with TRBJ2-1, with 8 bases fitting TRBD2. Germline V gene lookup returns CDR1 MNHEY and CDR2 SMNVEV (reference sequence). V dropped 3 bases and J dropped 2; count of bases not matched to a gene: 3. The CDR3 is made up of 15 amino acids. The CDR3 region has the DNA TGTGCCAGCAGTTTCAGTAGCGGGACCTACAATGAGCAGTTCTTC. Protein product: CASSFSSGTYNEQFF.

The chain carries TRBV4-2 and TRBJ2-3, with 11 bases aligning to TRBD2. The V and J ends lost 6 bases and 0 bases, in that order; junction bases with no gene match: 5. Germline loops: CDR1 LGHNA, CDR2 YNFKEQ. This CDR3 region has 16 residues. The DNA of the CDR3 is TGTGCCAGCAGTCGTCCTAGCGGGGGGAGCACAGATACGCAGTATTTT. Amino acids: CASSRPSGGSTDTQYF.

This clonotype counts as medium-sized. The chain links TRBV6-2 or TRBV6-3 to TRBJ2-2; D unclear. CDR1 and CDR2 (germline): MNHEY, SVGEGT. Trimming cost V 6 bases and J 7 bases, with 12 bases left between them. The CDR3 is 13 residues long. The CDR3 sequence is CASSFPDGGELFF. As DNA, the CDR3 is TGTGCCAGCAGCTTTCCGGACGGCGGGGAGCTGTTTTTT.

This chain links TRBV29-1 with TRBJ2-7, with 8 bases that match TRBD1. The V gene end was trimmed by 7 bases and the J gene end by 5 bases; junction bases not matched to a gene: 7. The CDR3 contains 12 residues. Germline V gene data show CDR1 as SQVTM and CDR2 as ANQGSEA. CDR3 coding DNA: TGCAGCGGGATGGACAGGGCTAACGAGCAGTACTTC. Its protein product is CSGMDRANEQYF.

Many counts were recorded for this clonotype. J is TRBJ2-1 and V is TRBV28; D perhaps matches TRBD1 (5 bases). Per germline, CDR1 MDHEN and CDR2 SYDVKM. The length of the CDR3 is 17 residues. V shed 4 bases and J shed 5 bases, with 21 bases lying between them. CDR3 DNA sequence: TGTGCCAGCAGTTATACGCAGTCAGGGAATTACAACAATGAGCAGTTCTTC. Its protein is CASSYTQSGNYNNEQFF.